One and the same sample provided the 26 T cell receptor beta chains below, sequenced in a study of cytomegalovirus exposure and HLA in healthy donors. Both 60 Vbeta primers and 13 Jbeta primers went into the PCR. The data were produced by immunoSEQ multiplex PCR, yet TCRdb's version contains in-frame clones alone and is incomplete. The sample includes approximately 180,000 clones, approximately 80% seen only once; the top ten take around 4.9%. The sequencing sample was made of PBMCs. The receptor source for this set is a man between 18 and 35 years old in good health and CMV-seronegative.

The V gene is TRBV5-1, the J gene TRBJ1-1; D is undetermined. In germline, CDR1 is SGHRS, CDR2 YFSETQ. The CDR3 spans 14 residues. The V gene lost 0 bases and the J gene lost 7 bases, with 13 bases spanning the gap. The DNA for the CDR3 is TGCGCCAGCAGCTTGGATTCCCAGGCCGTTGAAGCTTTCTTT. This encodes CASSLDSQAVEAFF.

The CDR3 bases are TGTGCCAGCAGTTTAGGGGCATACGAGCAGTTCTTC. This encodes CASSLGAYEQFF. The gene calls are TRBV28 and TRBJ2-1; a weak D match, TRBD1 (5 bases). Trimming stripped 2 bases from V and 10 bases from J, with 9 bases between. CDR3 length equals 12 residues. CDR1 MDHEN and CDR2 SYDVKM come from the germline V gene. Drawing the rest from reference TRBV28 and TRBJ2-1, the complete variable domain is DVKVTQSSRYLVKRTGEKVFLECVQDMDHENMFWYRQDPGLGLRLIYFSYDVKMKEKGDIPEGYSVSREKKERFSLILESASTNQTSMYLCASSLGAYEQFFGPGTRLTVL.

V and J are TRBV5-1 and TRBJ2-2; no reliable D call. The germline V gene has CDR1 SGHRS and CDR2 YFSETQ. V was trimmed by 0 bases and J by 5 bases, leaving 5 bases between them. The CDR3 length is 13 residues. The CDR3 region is CASSLEATGELFF. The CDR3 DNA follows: TGCGCCAGCAGCTTGGAAGCTACCGGGGAGCTGTTTTTT.

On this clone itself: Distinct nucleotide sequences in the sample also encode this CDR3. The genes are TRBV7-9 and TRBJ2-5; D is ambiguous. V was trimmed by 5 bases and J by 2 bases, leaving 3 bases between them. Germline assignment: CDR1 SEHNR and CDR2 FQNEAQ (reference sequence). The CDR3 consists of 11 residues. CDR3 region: CASSLQETQYF. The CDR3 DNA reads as TGTGCCAGCAGCCTACAAGAGACCCAGTACTTC.

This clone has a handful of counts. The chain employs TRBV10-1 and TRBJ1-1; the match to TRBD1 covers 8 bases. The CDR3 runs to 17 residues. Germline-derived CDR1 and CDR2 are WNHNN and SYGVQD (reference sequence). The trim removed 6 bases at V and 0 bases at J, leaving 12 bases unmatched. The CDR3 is CASRPIGTGLLNTEAFF. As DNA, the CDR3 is TGCGCCAGCAGACCTATAGGGACAGGACTTTTGAACACTGAAGCTTTCTTT.

In nucleotides, the CDR3 is TGTGCCAGCAGTGGAGGCGGCGTTAATGGGGCCACAGATACGCAGTATTTT. It encodes CASSGGGVNGATDTQYF. The chain joins TRBV25-1 to TRBJ2-3, with D perhaps matching TRBD1 (5 bases). In germline, CDR1 is MGHDK, CDR2 SYGVNS. The CDR3 extends over 17 amino acids. Deletions cut 4 bases from V and 2 bases from J, with 19 bases between.

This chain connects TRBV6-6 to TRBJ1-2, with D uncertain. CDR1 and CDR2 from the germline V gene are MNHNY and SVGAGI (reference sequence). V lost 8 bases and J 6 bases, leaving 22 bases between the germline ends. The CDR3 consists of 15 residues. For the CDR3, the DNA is TGTGCCAGCTCAACCGGCCCGGGGTTGGTGGATGGCTACACCTTC. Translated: CASSTGPGLVDGYTF.

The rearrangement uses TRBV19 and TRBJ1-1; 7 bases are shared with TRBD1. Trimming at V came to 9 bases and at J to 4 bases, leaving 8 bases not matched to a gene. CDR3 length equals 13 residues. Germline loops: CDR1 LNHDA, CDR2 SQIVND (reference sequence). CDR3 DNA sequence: TGTGCCAGCGCAGACAGGGCGTCCACTGAAGCTTTCTTT. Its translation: CASADRASTEAFF.

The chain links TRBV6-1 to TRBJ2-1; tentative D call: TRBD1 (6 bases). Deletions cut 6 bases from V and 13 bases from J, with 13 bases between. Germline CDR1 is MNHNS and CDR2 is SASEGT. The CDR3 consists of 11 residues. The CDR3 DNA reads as TGTGCCAGCAGGGTAGGGACAAATCAGTTCTTC. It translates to CASRVGTNQFF.

The CDR3 sequence: CASSGLGRGGRDEQFF. CDR3 coding DNA: TGTGCCAGCAGTGGGTTAGGCCGGGGGGGCCGAGATGAGCAGTTCTTC. The V call is TRBV6-1, the J call TRBJ2-1; 8 bases fit TRBD2. The CDR3 has 16 amino acids. Germline V gene lookup returns CDR1 MNHNS and CDR2 SASEGT. Trimming took 4 bases from V and 8 from J; bases not matched to a gene: 13.

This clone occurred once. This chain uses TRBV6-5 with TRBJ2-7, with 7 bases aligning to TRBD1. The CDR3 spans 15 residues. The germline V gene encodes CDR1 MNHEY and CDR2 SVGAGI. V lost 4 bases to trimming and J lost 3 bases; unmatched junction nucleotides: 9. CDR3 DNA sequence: TGTGCCAGCAGTTTTCGGACAGGCGTTCTCTACGAGCAGTACTTC. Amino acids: CASSFRTGVLYEQYF.

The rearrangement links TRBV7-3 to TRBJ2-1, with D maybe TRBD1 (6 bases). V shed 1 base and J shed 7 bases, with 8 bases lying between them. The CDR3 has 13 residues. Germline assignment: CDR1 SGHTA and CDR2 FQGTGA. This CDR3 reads CASSLIGGNEQFF. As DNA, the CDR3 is TGTGCCAGCAGCTTAATAGGGGGTAATGAGCAGTTCTTC. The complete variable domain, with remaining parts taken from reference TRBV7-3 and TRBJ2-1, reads GAGVSQTPSNKVTEKGKYVELRCDPISGHTALYWYRQSLGQGPEFLIYFQGTGAADDSGLPNDRFFAVRPEGSVSTLKIQRTERGDSAVYLCASSLIGGNEQFFGPGTRLTVL.

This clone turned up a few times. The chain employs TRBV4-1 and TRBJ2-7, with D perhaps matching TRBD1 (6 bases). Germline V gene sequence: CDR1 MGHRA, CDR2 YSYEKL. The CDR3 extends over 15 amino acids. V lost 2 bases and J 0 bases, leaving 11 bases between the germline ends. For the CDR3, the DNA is TGCGCCAGCAGCCAATGGGGGCCTAGCTCCTACGAGCAGTACTTC. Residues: CASSQWGPSSYEQYF.

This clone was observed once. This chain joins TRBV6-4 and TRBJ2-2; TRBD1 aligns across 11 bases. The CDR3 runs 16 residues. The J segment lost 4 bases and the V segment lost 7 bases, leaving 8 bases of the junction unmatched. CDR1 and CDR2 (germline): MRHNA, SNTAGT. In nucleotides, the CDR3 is TGTGCCAGCAAATCCCCGGGGACAGGGGGCACCGGGGAGCTGTTTTTT. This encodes CASKSPGTGGTGELFF.

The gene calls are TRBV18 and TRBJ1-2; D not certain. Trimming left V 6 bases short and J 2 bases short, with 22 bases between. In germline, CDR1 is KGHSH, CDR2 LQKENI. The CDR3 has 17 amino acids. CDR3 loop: CASSQREPALTNYGYTF. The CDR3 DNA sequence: TGTGCCAGCTCTCAAAGGGAGCCCGCCCTAACAAACTATGGCTACACCTTC. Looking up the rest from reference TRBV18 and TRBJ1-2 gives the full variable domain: NAGVMQNPRHLVRRRGQEARLRCSPMKGHSHVYWYRQLPEEGLKFMVYLQKENIIDESGMPKERFSAEFPKEGPSILRIQQVVRGDSAAYFCASSQREPALTNYGYTFGSGTRLTVV.

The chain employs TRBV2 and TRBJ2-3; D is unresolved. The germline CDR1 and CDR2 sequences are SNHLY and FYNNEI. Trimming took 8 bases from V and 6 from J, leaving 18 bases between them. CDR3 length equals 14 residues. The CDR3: CASDLGEIRDTQYF. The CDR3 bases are TGTGCCAGCGACCTTGGAGAGATTAGGGATACGCAGTATTTT.

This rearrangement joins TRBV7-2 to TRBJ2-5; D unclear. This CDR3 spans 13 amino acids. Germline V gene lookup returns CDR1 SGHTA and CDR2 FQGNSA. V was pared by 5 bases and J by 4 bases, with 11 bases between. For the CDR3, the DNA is TGTGCCAGCAGCCCATTTAGTCGAGAGACCCAGTACTTC. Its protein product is CASSPFSRETQYF.

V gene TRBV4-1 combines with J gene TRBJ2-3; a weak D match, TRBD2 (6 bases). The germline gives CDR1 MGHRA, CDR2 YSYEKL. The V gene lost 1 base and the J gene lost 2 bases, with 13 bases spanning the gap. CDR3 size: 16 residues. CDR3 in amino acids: CASSQVGGVFTDTQYF. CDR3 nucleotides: TGCGCCAGCAGCCAAGTGGGGGGAGTTTTCACAGATACGCAGTATTTT.

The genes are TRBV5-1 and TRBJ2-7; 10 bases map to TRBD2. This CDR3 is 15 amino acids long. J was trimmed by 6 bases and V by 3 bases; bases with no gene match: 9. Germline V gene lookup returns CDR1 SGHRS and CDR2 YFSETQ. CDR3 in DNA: TGCGCCAGCAGCTCCTCTAGCGGGAGTTTCGGCGAGCAGTACTTC. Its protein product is CASSSSSGSFGEQYF.

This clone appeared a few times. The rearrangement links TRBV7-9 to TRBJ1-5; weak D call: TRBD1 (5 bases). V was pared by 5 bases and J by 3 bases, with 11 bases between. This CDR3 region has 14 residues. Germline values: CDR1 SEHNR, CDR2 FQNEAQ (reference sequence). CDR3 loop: CASSATGFNQPQHF. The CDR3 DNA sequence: TGTGCCAGCAGCGCAACAGGATTCAATCAGCCCCAGCATTTT. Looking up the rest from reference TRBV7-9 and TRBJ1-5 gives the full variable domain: DTGVSQNPRHKITKRGQNVTFRCDPISEHNRLYWYRQTLGQGPEFLTYFQNEAQLEKSRLLSDRFSAERPKGSFSTLEIQRTEQGDSAMYLCASSATGFNQPQHFGDGTRLSIL.

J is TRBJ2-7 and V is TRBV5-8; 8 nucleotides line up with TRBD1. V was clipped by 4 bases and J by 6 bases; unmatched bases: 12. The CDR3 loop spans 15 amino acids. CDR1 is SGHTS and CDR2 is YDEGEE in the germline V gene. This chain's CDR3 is CASSELQGGESEQYF. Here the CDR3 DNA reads TGTGCCAGCAGCGAATTACAGGGGGGTGAGTCCGAGCAGTACTTC.

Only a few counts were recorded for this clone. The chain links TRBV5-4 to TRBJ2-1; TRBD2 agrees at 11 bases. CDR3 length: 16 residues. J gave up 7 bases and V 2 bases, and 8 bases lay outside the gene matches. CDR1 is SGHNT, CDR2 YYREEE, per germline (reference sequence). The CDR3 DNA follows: TGTGCCAGCAGCTTCATGGCGGCTAGCGGGAGGAATGAGCAGTTCTTC. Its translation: CASSFMAASGRNEQFF.

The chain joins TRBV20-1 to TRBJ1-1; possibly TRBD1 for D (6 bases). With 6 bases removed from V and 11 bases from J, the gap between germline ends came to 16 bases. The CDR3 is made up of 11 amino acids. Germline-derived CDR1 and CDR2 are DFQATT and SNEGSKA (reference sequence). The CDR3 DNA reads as TGCAGTGCCATCCAGGGGCGGGAGGCTTTCTTT. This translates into CSAIQGREAFF.

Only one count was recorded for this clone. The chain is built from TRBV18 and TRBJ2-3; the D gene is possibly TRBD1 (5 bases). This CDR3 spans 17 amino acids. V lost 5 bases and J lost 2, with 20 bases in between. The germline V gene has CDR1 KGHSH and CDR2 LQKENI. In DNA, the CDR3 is TGTGCCAGCTCAAAAAATGGGTGGCAGGGAATCACAGATACGCAGTATTTT. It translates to CASSKNGWQGITDTQYF.

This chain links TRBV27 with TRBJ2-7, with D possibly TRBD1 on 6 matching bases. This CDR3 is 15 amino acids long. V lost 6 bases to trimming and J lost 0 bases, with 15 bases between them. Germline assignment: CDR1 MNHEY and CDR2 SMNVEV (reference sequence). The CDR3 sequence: CASSRRGASSYEQYF. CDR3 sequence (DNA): TGTGCCAGCAGCCGCAGGGGAGCCAGCTCCTACGAGCAGTACTTC.

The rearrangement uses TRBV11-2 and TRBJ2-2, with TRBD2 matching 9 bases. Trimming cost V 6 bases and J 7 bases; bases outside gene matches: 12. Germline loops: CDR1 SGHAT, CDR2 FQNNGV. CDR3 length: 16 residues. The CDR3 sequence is CASRGYLAGAGGELFF. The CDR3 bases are TGTGCCAGCAGGGGGTATTTAGCGGGAGCTGGCGGGGAGCTGTTTTTT.